This is a list of T cell receptor beta chains from one sample in a study of blood T cells in healthy people across ages. TCRdb re-called the 5' RACE reads through MiXCR, storing one row per CDR3 protein. Here the sample spans 750,000 to 850,000 distinct CDR3 sequences, 20% to 25% being singletons. This same sample was also part of a study on T cells of mothers and their children.

Sequenced sample: blood. The origin of the receptors is a boy aged 10-17 years in good health. Each CDR3 is given with its conserved first and last residue. The D gene is left open where the match is weak. Not every row has a clone size; where given, it reads once, few, many or a size class.

clone_size: once; j_call: TRBJ2-1; v_call: TRBV28; d_call: TRBD1; cdr3_aa: CASSLDRVFGEQFF; cdr3_nt: TGTGCCAGCAGTTTAGACAGGGTATTTGGTGAGCAGTTCTTC
clone_size: .; j_call: TRBJ2-7; v_call: TRBV29-1; d_call: .; cdr3_aa: CSVDSARENSYEQYF; cdr3_nt: TGCAGCGTTGATTCCGCCCGCGAAAACTCCTACGAGCAGTACTTC
clone_size: .; j_call: TRBJ1-2; v_call: TRBV5-5; d_call: .; cdr3_aa: CASSLAGEGYGYTF; cdr3_nt: TGTGCCAGCAGCTTGGCAGGGGAGGGGTATGGCTACACCTTC
clone_size: few; j_call: TRBJ2-1; v_call: TRBV6-1; d_call: .; cdr3_aa: CASSDQAGSYNEQFF; cdr3_nt: TGTGCCAGCAGTGATCAGGCAGGCTCCTACAATGAGCAGTTCTTC
clone_size: few; j_call: TRBJ1-6; v_call: TRBV6-5; d_call: TRBD1; cdr3_aa: CAATRDSNSPLHF; cdr3_nt: TGTGCAGCCACCCGGGACAGCAATTCACCCCTCCACTTT
clone_size: few; j_call: TRBJ2-1; v_call: TRBV7-2; d_call: .; cdr3_aa: CASSQHQNNEQFF; cdr3_nt: TGTGCCAGCAGCCAGCACCAAAACAATGAGCAGTTCTTC
clone_size: few; j_call: TRBJ1-2; v_call: TRBV29-1; d_call: .; cdr3_aa: CSVAVGTEYGYTF; cdr3_nt: TGCAGCGTTGCAGTAGGGACTGAGTATGGCTACACCTTC
clone_size: .; j_call: TRBJ2-7; v_call: TRBV29-1; d_call: .; cdr3_aa: CSVEDDSYEQYF; cdr3_nt: TGCAGCGTTGAAGACGACAGCTACGAGCAGTACTTC
clone_size: .; j_call: TRBJ1-2; v_call: TRBV3-1; d_call: .; cdr3_aa: CASSQGEGDSYYGYTF; cdr3_nt: TGTGCCAGCAGCCAAGGAGAGGGCGACAGCTACTATGGCTACACCTTC
clone_size: .; j_call: TRBJ1-1; v_call: TRBV7-2; d_call: TRBD1; cdr3_aa: CASSLVGIGSARGPLNTEAFF; cdr3_nt: TGTGCCAGCAGCTTAGTCGGTATCGGGTCAGCAAGGGGGCCTTTGAACACTGAAGCTTTCTTT
clone_size: few; j_call: TRBJ2-2; v_call: TRBV25-1; d_call: TRBD2; cdr3_aa: CASTLGGARNTGELFF; cdr3_nt: TGTGCCAGCACCCTGGGAGGGGCGAGGAACACCGGGGAGCTGTTTTTT
clone_size: .; j_call: TRBJ2-3; v_call: TRBV28; d_call: TRBD2; cdr3_aa: CASSSPGLAGKATDTQYF; cdr3_nt: TGTGCCAGCAGTTCCCCGGGACTAGCGGGTAAAGCAACAGATACGCAGTATTTT
clone_size: few; j_call: TRBJ2-5; v_call: TRBV7-2; d_call: .; cdr3_aa: CASSLAPSSKETQYF; cdr3_nt: TGTGCCAGCAGCTTAGCCCCTAGCAGCAAAGAGACCCAGTACTTC
clone_size: few; j_call: TRBJ2-5; v_call: TRBV5-1; d_call: .; cdr3_aa: CASSLAAAGVKETQYF; cdr3_nt: TGCGCCAGCAGCTTGGCCGCAGCGGGCGTTAAAGAGACCCAGTACTTC
clone_size: .; j_call: TRBJ2-1; v_call: TRBV28; d_call: .; cdr3_aa: CAITRGSSYNEQFF; cdr3_nt: TGTGCCATCACCCGGGGGAGCTCCTACAATGAGCAGTTCTTC
clone_size: .; j_call: TRBJ2-7; v_call: TRBV7-2; d_call: .; cdr3_aa: CASSKIGTASSYEQYF; cdr3_nt: TGTGCCAGCAGCAAAATCGGGACGGCGAGCTCCTACGAGCAGTACTTC
clone_size: few; j_call: TRBJ2-1; v_call: TRBV20-1; d_call: .; cdr3_aa: CSASLRGSYNEQFF; cdr3_nt: TGCAGTGCTAGTCTGCGGGGCTCCTACAATGAGCAGTTCTTC
clone_size: few; j_call: TRBJ1-1; v_call: TRBV12-3/TRBV12-4; d_call: TRBD1; cdr3_aa: CASSLLQGAEAFF; cdr3_nt: TGTGCCAGCAGTTTATTGCAGGGGGCTGAAGCTTTCTTT
clone_size: once; j_call: TRBJ2-7; v_call: TRBV4-1; d_call: .; cdr3_aa: CASSQDMESGYEQYF; cdr3_nt: TGCGCCAGCAGCCAAGATATGGAATCAGGCTACGAGCAGTACTTC
clone_size: few; j_call: TRBJ2-7; v_call: TRBV6-5; d_call: TRBD2; cdr3_aa: CASSRQGLAGYEQYF; cdr3_nt: TGTGCCAGCAGTCGCCAGGGACTAGCCGGGTACGAGCAGTACTTC
clone_size: .; j_call: TRBJ2-5; v_call: TRBV20-1; d_call: TRBD1; cdr3_aa: CSAQGQHPKGTQHF; cdr3_nt: TGCAGTGCTCAGGGACAGCATCCGAAGGGGACCCAGCACTTC
clone_size: .; j_call: TRBJ1-5; v_call: TRBV7-9; d_call: TRBD1; cdr3_aa: CASSMTGGGSQPQHF; cdr3_nt: TGTGCCAGCAGCATGACAGGGGGCGGGAGTCAGCCCCAGCATTTT
clone_size: few; j_call: TRBJ2-2; v_call: TRBV18; d_call: .; cdr3_aa: CASSPSRSANTGELFF; cdr3_nt: TGTGCCAGCTCACCCTCCAGGTCAGCGAACACCGGGGAGCTGTTTTTT
clone_size: .; j_call: TRBJ1-2; v_call: TRBV9; d_call: .; cdr3_aa: CASRNQVAGYTF; cdr3_nt: TGTGCCAGCAGAAATCAGGTTGCAGGCTACACCTTC
clone_size: few; j_call: TRBJ2-7; v_call: TRBV29-1; d_call: .; cdr3_aa: CSVRGIFAYEQYF; cdr3_nt: TGCAGCGTTAGGGGGATCTTTGCCTACGAGCAGTACTTC
clone_size: .; j_call: TRBJ1-1; v_call: TRBV10-3; d_call: .; cdr3_aa: CAISESSWDIYSEAFF; cdr3_nt: TGTGCCATCAGTGAGTCAAGTTGGGACATCTATTCTGAAGCTTTCTTT
clone_size: .; j_call: TRBJ2-1; v_call: TRBV29-1; d_call: .; cdr3_aa: CSVDTGRDRVGRDAYNEQFF; cdr3_nt: TGCAGCGTTGATACCGGGAGGGACAGGGTGGGTAGGGACGCCTACAATGAGCAGTTCTTC
clone_size: few; j_call: TRBJ2-1; v_call: TRBV9; d_call: .; cdr3_aa: CASSYHGAWETYNEQFF; cdr3_nt: TGTGCCAGCAGCTACCACGGGGCCTGGGAGACCTACAATGAGCAGTTCTTC
clone_size: .; j_call: TRBJ1-4; v_call: TRBV7-2; d_call: .; cdr3_aa: CASSPDFSTNEKLFF; cdr3_nt: TGTGCCAGCAGCCCAGATTTTTCAACTAATGAAAAACTGTTTTTT